A single sample is the source of the 32 T cell receptor beta chains below, sequenced in a study of beta chain features in type 1 diabetes. The study, taken as a whole, reports: Shortening of TCRB CDR3s, moderate but significant, appeared in all four CD4+ subsets of Type 1 diabetes patients.

What was sequenced were expressed TCRB transcripts, since all of the isolated RNA had been reverse transcribed. Clones were read by immunoSEQ multiplex PCR, and TCRdb kept only the in-frame ones, dropping some. The sample holds 300,000 to 350,000 clones, approximately 12% seen once. No antigens are known for them. The specimen sequenced was naive CD4+ T cells from blood. The receptors come from a woman younger than 30 with type 1 diabetes.

This clone showed up just a few times. This chain joins TRBV2 and TRBJ2-7; 13 bases match TRBD2. CDR3 length: 15 amino acids. With 4 bases clipped from V and 8 bases from J, the junction kept 8 bases outside the gene matches. Germline loops: CDR1 SNHLY, CDR2 FYNNEI. The DNA of the CDR3 is TGTGCCAGCAGTGGGACTAGCGGGAGTCTCCGTCAGCAGTACTTC. Amino acid sequence: CASSGTSGSLRQQYF.

V is TRBV9 and J is TRBJ2-3; D not resolved. The germline V gene encodes CDR1 SGDLS and CDR2 YYNGEE. CDR3 length: 14 amino acids. Trimming pared 4 bases from V and 1 base from J, leaving 10 bases between. This chain's CDR3 is CASSPLRRTDTQYF. CDR3 bases: TGTGCCAGCAGCCCCCTGAGGCGCACAGATACGCAGTATTTT.

The chain combines TRBV11-2 with TRBJ2-7; TRBD2 matches at 11 bases. Germline CDR1 and CDR2: SGHAT and FQNNGV. With 4 bases clipped from V and 6 bases from J, the junction kept 5 bases outside the gene matches. The length of the CDR3 is 14 residues. CDR3 sequence (DNA): TGTGCCAGCAGCTCACTAGCGGGAGTGGTCGAGCAGTACTTC. Translated, it gives CASSSLAGVVEQYF. Full variable domain (missing parts from reference TRBV11-2 and TRBJ2-7): EAGVAQSPRYKIIEKRQSVAFWCNPISGHATLYWYQQILGQGPKLLIQFQNNGVVDDSQLPKDRFSAERLKGVDSTLKIQPAKLEDSAVYLCASSSLAGVVEQYFGPGTRLTVT.

This clone was counted a few times. The V call is TRBV11-3, the J call TRBJ2-3; unclear D gene. Trimming stripped 5 bases from V and 2 bases from J, with 14 bases between. Germline V gene lookup returns CDR1 SGHNT and CDR2 YENEEA. CDR3 size: 15 residues. Written as DNA, the CDR3 is TGTGCCAGCAGCCCCGAGGATGTTTACACAGATACGCAGTATTTT. This sequence encodes CASSPEDVYTDTQYF.

There are many counts of this clone. V usage is TRBV28 and J usage is TRBJ2-7; 7 bases match TRBD1. Germline V CDR1 and CDR2: MDHEN, SYDVKM. V lost 5 bases to trimming and J lost 11 bases; unmatched junction nucleotides: 15. This CDR3 contains 14 residues. This CDR3 reads CASSPRQGGNREYF. The CDR3 DNA reads as TGTGCCAGCAGTCCCCGACAGGGCGGCAATCGGGAGTACTTC.

This clone was counted between two and nine times. This sequence joins TRBV9 and TRBJ2-1; the match to TRBD2 covers 12 bases. Trimming removed 2 bases from V and 8 bases from J; junction bases left unmatched: 8. The V gene's germline CDR1 is SGDLS and CDR2 YYNGEE. CDR3 length: 16 amino acids. In DNA, the CDR3 is TGTGCCAGCAGCGTCCTGTCTAGCGGGAGGGGGGATGAGCAGTTCTTC. This sequence encodes CASSVLSSGRGDEQFF.

CDR3 in amino acids: CAWTLNSGGTNYGYTF. CDR3 in DNA: TGTGCCTGGACACTGAACTCAGGGGGAACTAACTATGGCTACACCTTC. This chain connects TRBV30 to TRBJ1-2; TRBD1 aligns across 7 bases. The germline gives CDR1 GTSNPN, CDR2 SVGIG (reference sequence). Trimming cost V 4 bases and J 0 bases; bases outside gene matches: 11. CDR3 length: 16 residues.

This clone has more than one count but fewer than ten. The V call is TRBV5-1, the J call TRBJ2-1, with 15 bases fitting TRBD2. Trimming took 3 bases from V and 5 from J; bases not matched to a gene: 12. Germline CDR1 is SGHRS and CDR2 is YFSETQ. This CDR3 region has 19 residues. CDR3 nucleotide sequence: TGCGCCAGCAGCTCCTTTCGGACTAGCGGGAGGGCTGGGAACAATGAGCAGTTCTTC. This encodes CASSSFRTSGRAGNNEQFF. Variable domain in full (rest from reference TRBV5-1 and TRBJ2-1): KAGVTQTPRYLIKTRGQQVTLSCSPISGHRSVSWYQQTPGQGLQFLFEYFSETQRNKGNFPGRFSGRQFSNSRSEMNVSTLELGDSALYLCASSSFRTSGRAGNNEQFFGPGTRLTVL.

This sequence joins TRBV4-1 and TRBJ2-1; no firm D call. The ends were cut back, 4 bases at V and 8 bases at J, with 12 bases in the middle. The CDR3 is 13 amino acids. Germline V gives CDR1 MGHRA, CDR2 YSYEKL. This CDR3 is CASSRTAGHEQFF. The DNA of the CDR3 is TGCGCCAGCAGCCGAACTGCTGGGCATGAGCAGTTCTTC.

V usage is TRBV7-2 and J usage is TRBJ2-1; the match to TRBD2 covers 9 bases. Germline-derived CDR1 and CDR2 are SGHTA and FQGNSA. The CDR3 covers 16 residues. Trimming cost V 1 base and J 4 bases; bases outside gene matches: 5. CDR3 residues: CASSLVSGSLYNEQFF. The DNA of the CDR3 is TGTGCCAGCAGCTTAGTTAGCGGGAGCCTATACAATGAGCAGTTCTTC.

V and J are TRBV28 and TRBJ1-1; TRBD1 aligns across 10 bases. CDR1 and CDR2 from the germline V gene are MDHEN and SYDVKM. V shed 5 bases, J shed 10 bases, and the junction held 4 bases outside the gene matches. The CDR3 totals 12 residues. CDR3 protein: CASSLGQGGAFF. The CDR3 DNA sequence: TGTGCCAGCAGTCTTGGACAGGGGGGAGCTTTCTTT.

The rearrangement uses TRBV5-4 and TRBJ2-3; 7 bases align to TRBD1. The CDR3 contains 17 residues. Germline V gives CDR1 SGHNT, CDR2 YYREEE (reference sequence). V lost 0 bases and J lost 2; bases outside the gene matches: 9. The CDR3 protein is CASSLGQGNGNTDTQYF. DNA for the CDR3: TGTGCCAGCAGCTTGGGACAGGGAAACGGTAACACAGATACGCAGTATTTT.

This clone was counted between two and nine times. This sequence joins TRBV4-3 and TRBJ2-5; 12 bases line up with TRBD2. The CDR3 has 15 amino acids. With V trimmed by 1 base and J by 3 bases, 0 bases remained unmatched. CDR1 is LGHNA and CDR2 is YSLEER in the germline V gene. CDR3 coding DNA: TGCGCCAGCAGCCAAGGACTAGCGGGAGAAGAGACCCAGTACTTC. Its protein product is CASSQGLAGEETQYF.

This clone was seen only a few times. CDR3 in amino acids: CASSEAQLEIAYEQYV. DNA for the CDR3: TGTGCCAGCAGTGAAGCCCAACTAGAGATCGCCTACGAGCAGTACGTC. V and J are TRBV2 and TRBJ2-7, with D possibly being TRBD2 (5 bases). The CDR3 totals 16 residues. Trimming cost V 0 bases and J 2 bases, with 14 bases left between them. Looked up from germline, CDR1 is SNHLY and CDR2 is FYNNEI.

The J gene is TRBJ2-7, the V gene TRBV7-6; 8 nucleotides match TRBD1. The CDR3 extends over 16 amino acids. Germline V gene sequence: CDR1 SGHVS, CDR2 FNYEAQ. Unmatched junction bases numbered 9, after V lost 5 bases and J lost 0 bases. This chain's CDR3 is CASSPWTGPISYEQYF. The DNA of the CDR3 is TGTGCCAGCAGCCCCTGGACAGGGCCCATCTCCTACGAGCAGTACTTC.

The V gene is TRBV30, the J gene TRBJ2-2; TRBD2 is a possible D gene (5 bases). This CDR3 is 14 amino acids long. CDR1 GTSNPN and CDR2 SVGIG come from the germline V gene (reference sequence). V was cut by 3 bases and J by 8 bases, with 16 bases left in between. CDR3 residues: CAWRVRGGWGELFF. The CDR3 DNA reads as TGTGCCTGGAGGGTTCGTGGCGGGTGGGGGGAGCTGTTTTTT.

CDR3 residues: CASSERASGVNTGELFF. CDR3 bases: TGTGCCAGCAGTGAACGCGCTAGCGGGGTGAACACCGGGGAGCTGTTTTTT. The chain recombines TRBV2 with TRBJ2-2, with 9 bases lining up with TRBD2. The ends lost 2 bases at V and 1 base at J; junction bases unmatched: 5. This CDR3 is built from 17 residues. Germline CDR1 is SNHLY and CDR2 is FYNNEI.

This clone has only a few counts. V is TRBV25-1 and J is TRBJ2-3; 13 bases line up with TRBD2. This CDR3 contains 16 residues. J gave up 3 bases and V 4 bases, and 4 bases lay outside the gene matches. Germline CDR1 MGHDK, CDR2 SYGVNS. Here the CDR3 reads CASSAPGLAGTDTQYF. The CDR3 nucleotides read TGTGCCAGCAGTGCCCCGGGACTAGCGGGAACAGATACGCAGTATTTT.

The sample holds a few counts of this clone. This chain joins TRBV27 and TRBJ1-5; D is uncertain. This CDR3 region has 12 residues. The germline gives CDR1 MNHEY, CDR2 SMNVEV (reference sequence). The V gene lost 10 bases and the J gene lost 0 bases, with 7 bases spanning the gap. CDR3: CAILYSNQPQHF. In DNA, the CDR3 is TGTGCCATTCTATATAGCAATCAGCCCCAGCATTTT.

This clone was found a few times. The V gene is TRBV19, the J gene TRBJ2-7; no reliable D call. V lost 1 base and J 7 bases, leaving 11 bases between the germline ends. Germline assignment: CDR1 LNHDA and CDR2 SQIVND (reference sequence). The CDR3 loop spans 13 amino acids. CDR3 sequence reads: CASSIVERREQYF. CDR3 nucleotides: TGTGCCAGTAGTATAGTCGAGCGTCGAGAGCAGTACTTC.

J is TRBJ1-3 and V is TRBV29-1; D call uncertain. Trimming shortened V by 7 bases and J by 0 bases, and 10 bases separated the two germline ends. Germline CDR1 is SQVTM and CDR2 is ANQGSEA. This CDR3 has 13 amino acids. CDR3 region: CSAQRSSGNTIYF. CDR3 coding DNA: TGCAGCGCACAACGAAGCTCTGGAAACACCATATATTTT.

This clone showed up just a few times. The chain employs TRBV18 and TRBJ1-1, with 8 positions matching TRBD1. The CDR3 length is 17 residues. V lost 2 bases, J lost 1 base, and 9 bases stayed unmatched. The germline V gene has CDR1 KGHSH and CDR2 LQKENI. The DNA for the CDR3 is TGTGCCAGCTCACCATTTCTTGGACAGGGAACGAACACTGAAGCTTTCTTT. Its translation is CASSPFLGQGTNTEAFF.

This clone was counted only a few times. This chain connects TRBV27 to TRBJ2-5; D may be TRBD2 (6 bases). With 3 bases removed from V and 2 bases from J, the gap between germline ends came to 13 bases. The CDR3 totals 15 residues. Germline lookup yields CDR1 MNHEY and CDR2 SMNVEV (reference sequence). CDR3 residues: CASSFRDSGQETQYF. Written as DNA, the CDR3 is TGTGCCAGCAGTTTTCGGGACTCTGGGCAAGAGACCCAGTACTTC.

This clone was detected a few times. The chain uses TRBV7-2 and TRBJ2-2; TRBD2 matches 9 bases. J lost 3 bases, V lost 1 base, and 3 bases had no gene match. Germline loops: CDR1 SGHTA, CDR2 FQGNSA. CDR3 length: 16 amino acids. CDR3 protein: CASSLGLAVDTGELFF. The CDR3 DNA is TGTGCCAGCAGCTTAGGACTAGCGGTAGACACCGGGGAGCTGTTTTTT.

This clone turned up a few times. The V call is TRBV28, the J call TRBJ2-7, with D hard to call. Trimming stripped 6 bases from V and 2 bases from J, with 11 bases between. The CDR3 spans 13 residues. The germline gives CDR1 MDHEN, CDR2 SYDVKM. The chain's CDR3 is CASSPVKTYEQYF. CDR3 sequence (DNA): TGTGCCAGCAGCCCGGTTAAGACCTACGAGCAGTACTTC.

This chain uses TRBV5-1 with TRBJ2-7, with a possible D match to TRBD2 (5 bases). V dropped 1 base and J dropped 0 bases, with 11 bases sitting between them. The CDR3 runs 15 residues. Germline assignment: CDR1 SGHRS and CDR2 YFSETQ. CDR3 DNA: TGCGCCAGCAGCTTGAGGGCGGGCCTCTCCTACGAGCAGTACTTC. Its protein is CASSLRAGLSYEQYF. The full variable domain, with the rest looked up from reference TRBV5-1 and TRBJ2-7, is KAGVTQTPRYLIKTRGQQVTLSCSPISGHRSVSWYQQTPGQGLQFLFEYFSETQRNKGNFPGRFSGRQFSNSRSEMNVSTLELGDSALYLCASSLRAGLSYEQYFGPGTRLTVT.

The chain combines TRBV7-2 with TRBJ2-1, with D possibly matching TRBD2 (6 bases). CDR1 and CDR2 from the germline V gene are SGHTA and FQGNSA. There are 16 residues in the CDR3. V lost 5 bases and J 5 bases, leaving 19 bases between the germline ends. The CDR3 sequence: CASSITGTPRDNEQFF. The CDR3 DNA reads TGTGCCAGCAGCATTACCGGGACTCCCCGTGACAATGAGCAGTTCTTC.

This clone appeared once. The chain employs TRBV28 and TRBJ1-1; TRBD1 is a possible D gene (6 bases). Looked up from germline, CDR1 is MDHEN and CDR2 is SYDVKM. The CDR3 contains 14 residues. Trimming stripped 6 bases from V and 2 bases from J, with 13 bases between. CDR3 sequence (DNA): TGTGCCAGCAGGGTATTGACAGGAAACACTGAAGCTTTCTTT. The encoded protein is CASRVLTGNTEAFF.

The chain joins TRBV7-9 to TRBJ1-1; 7 bases agree with TRBD1. V trimming: 4 bases; J trimming: 10 bases; junction bases outside the gene matches: 6. In germline, CDR1 is SEHNR, CDR2 FQNEAQ (reference sequence). This CDR3 has 12 residues. CDR3 sequence reads: CASSSLRGRAFF. CDR3 nucleotides: TGTGCCAGCAGCTCCCTAAGGGGGCGAGCTTTCTTT.

This clone occurred a few times. This chain links TRBV19 with TRBJ1-1; 10 positions agree with TRBD1. Germline loops: CDR1 LNHDA, CDR2 SQIVND (reference sequence). Trimming removed 4 bases from V and 2 bases from J; junction bases left unmatched: 7. The CDR3 is made up of 16 amino acids. The CDR3 sequence: CASSSIRDRGNTEAFF. CDR3 coding DNA: TGTGCCAGTAGTAGCATCCGGGACAGGGGAAACACTGAAGCTTTCTTT.

This clone has more than one count but fewer than ten. V gene TRBV9 combines with J gene TRBJ1-1; 8 bases agree with TRBD1. CDR1 is SGDLS and CDR2 is YYNGEE in the germline V gene. The CDR3 contains 14 residues. Trimming at V came to 3 bases and at J to 5 bases, leaving 6 bases not matched to a gene. The CDR3 region has the DNA TGTGCCAGCAGCGAGACAGGGGAAGGGACTGAAGCTTTCTTT. Translated, it gives CASSETGEGTEAFF. Using reference TRBV9 and TRBJ1-1 for the parts outside the CDR3, the full variable domain is DSGVTQTPKHLITATGQRVTLRCSPRSGDLSVYWYQQSLDQGLQFLIQYYNGEERAKGNILERFSAQQFPDLHSELNLSSLELGDSALYFCASSETGEGTEAFFGQGTRLTVV.

This clone was seen more than once but under ten times. CDR3 in DNA: TGTGCCAGTAGGGACACTTTTGGCTCTGGGGCCAACGTCCTGACTTTC. Protein: CASRDTFGSGANVLTF. The gene calls are TRBV19 and TRBJ2-6, with D perhaps matching TRBD1 (5 bases). With 6 bases removed from V and 0 bases from J, the gap between germline ends came to 12 bases. The CDR3 covers 16 residues. CDR1 and CDR2 from the germline V gene are LNHDA and SQIVND (reference sequence).